This T cell receptor beta chain was documented in a study of cytomegalovirus exposure and HLA in healthy donors. Study conclusions and caveats: Later work showed greater clonal expansion in HLA-associated TCR beta chains than in equally common others. An observed cluster of highly shared sequence variants was recorded as a likely sequencing artifact. The authors enumerated some 170 TCR beta chains as linked to cytomegalovirus.

Comments on this clone: Its antigen remains unidentified.

Germline V gene data show CDR1 as MNHNS and CDR2 as SASEGT. The CDR3 length is 12 residues. V lost 9 bases, J lost 8 bases, and 14 bases lay in between. Among the donors, all were healthy bone marrow donors. This PCR relied on a set of 60 Vbeta primers and 13 Jbeta primers. Only in-frame clones appear in the TCRdb table, and some are missing; sequencing was by immunoSEQ multiplex PCR. The data hold around 260,000 clones, with 75% to 90% observed a single time. The V gene is TRBV6-1, the J gene TRBJ1-3, with D unclear. The sample consisted of PBMCs. The TCR comes from a girl aged 2 to 9 in good health and CMV-seronegative. The CDR3 DNA reads as TGTGCCAGTAGGACGGGGATAGACACCATATATTTT. It is translated as CASRTGIDTIYF.